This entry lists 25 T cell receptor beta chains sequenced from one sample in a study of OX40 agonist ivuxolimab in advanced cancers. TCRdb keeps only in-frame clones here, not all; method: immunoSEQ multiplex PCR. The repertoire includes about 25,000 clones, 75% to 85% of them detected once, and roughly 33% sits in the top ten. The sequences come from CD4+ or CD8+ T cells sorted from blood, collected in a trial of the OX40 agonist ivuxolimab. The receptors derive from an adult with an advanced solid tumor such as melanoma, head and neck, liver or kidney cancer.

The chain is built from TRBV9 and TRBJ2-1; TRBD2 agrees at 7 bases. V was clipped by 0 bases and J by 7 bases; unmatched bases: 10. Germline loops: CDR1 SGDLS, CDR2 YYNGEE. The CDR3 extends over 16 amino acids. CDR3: CASSVGGGTIRNEQFF. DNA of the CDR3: TGTGCCAGCAGCGTAGGGGGCGGGACTATTAGGAATGAGCAGTTCTTC.

CDR3 sequence (DNA): TGTGCCAGCAGACCGGCCCGACAGGGAATCAGCACAGATACGCAGTATTTT. It yields the protein CASRPARQGISTDTQYF. The V gene is TRBV2, the J gene TRBJ2-3; 7 bases are shared with TRBD1. This CDR3 region has 17 residues. CDR1 and CDR2 (germline): SNHLY, FYNNEI. After removal of 6 bases from V and 0 bases from J, the junction contained 12 bases not matched to a gene.

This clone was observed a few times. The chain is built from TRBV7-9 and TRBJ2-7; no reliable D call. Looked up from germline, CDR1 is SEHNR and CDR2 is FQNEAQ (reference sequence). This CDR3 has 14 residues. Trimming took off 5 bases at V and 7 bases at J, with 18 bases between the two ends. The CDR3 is CASSHTGSEREQYF. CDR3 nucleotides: TGTGCCAGCAGCCATACCGGGTCGGAGAGGGAGCAGTACTTC.

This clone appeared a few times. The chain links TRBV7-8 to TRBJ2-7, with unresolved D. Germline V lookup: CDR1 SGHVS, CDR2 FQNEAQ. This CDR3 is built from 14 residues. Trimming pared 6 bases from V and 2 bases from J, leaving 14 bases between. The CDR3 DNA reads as TGTGCCAGCAGATCTGGGAACTCGGCCTACGAGCAGTACTTC. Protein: CASRSGNSAYEQYF. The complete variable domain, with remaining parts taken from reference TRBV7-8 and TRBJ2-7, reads GAGVSQSPRYKVAKRGQDVALRCDPISGHVSLFWYQQALGQGPEFLTYFQNEAQLDKSGLPSDRFFAERPEGSVSTLKIQRTQQEDSAVYLCASRSGNSAYEQYFGPGTRLTVT.

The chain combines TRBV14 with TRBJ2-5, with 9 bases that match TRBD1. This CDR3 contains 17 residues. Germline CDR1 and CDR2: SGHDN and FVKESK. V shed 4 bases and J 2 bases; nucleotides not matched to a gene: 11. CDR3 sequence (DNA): TGTGCCAGCAGCCCCCTTGTGGGACAGGGCTTTCAAGAGACCCAGTACTTC. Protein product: CASSPLVGQGFQETQYF.

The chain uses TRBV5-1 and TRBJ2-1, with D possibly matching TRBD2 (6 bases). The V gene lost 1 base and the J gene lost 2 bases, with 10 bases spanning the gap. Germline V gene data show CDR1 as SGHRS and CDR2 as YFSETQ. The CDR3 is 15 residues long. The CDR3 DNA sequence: TGCGCCAGCAGCTTGACGGAGGGAGCCTACAATGAGCAGTTCTTC. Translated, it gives CASSLTEGAYNEQFF.

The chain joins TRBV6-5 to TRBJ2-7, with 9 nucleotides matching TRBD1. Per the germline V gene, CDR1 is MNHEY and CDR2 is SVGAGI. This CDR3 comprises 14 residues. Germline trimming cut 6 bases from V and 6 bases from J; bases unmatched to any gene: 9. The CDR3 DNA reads TGTGCCAGCAGCGACCGGGACAGGGCGGTCGAGCAGTACTTC. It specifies CASSDRDRAVEQYF.

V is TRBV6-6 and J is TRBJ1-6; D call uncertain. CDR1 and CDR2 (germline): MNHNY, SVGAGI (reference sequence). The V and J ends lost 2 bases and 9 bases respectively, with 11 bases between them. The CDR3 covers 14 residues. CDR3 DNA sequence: TGTGCCAGCAGTTACGGTGGGCTGGGTTCACCCCTCCACTTT. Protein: CASSYGGLGSPLHF.

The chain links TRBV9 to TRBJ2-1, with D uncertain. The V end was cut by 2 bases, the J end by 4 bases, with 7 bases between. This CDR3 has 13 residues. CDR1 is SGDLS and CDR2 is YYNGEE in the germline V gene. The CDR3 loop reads CASSVGKYNEQFF. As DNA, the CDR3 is TGTGCCAGCAGCGTTGGCAAATACAATGAGCAGTTCTTC.

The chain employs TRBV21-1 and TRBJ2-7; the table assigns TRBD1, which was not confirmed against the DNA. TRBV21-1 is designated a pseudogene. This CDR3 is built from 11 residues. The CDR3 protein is CASRTGREQYF. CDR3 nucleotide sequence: TGTGCCAGCAGGACAGGGAGGGAGCAGTACTTC.

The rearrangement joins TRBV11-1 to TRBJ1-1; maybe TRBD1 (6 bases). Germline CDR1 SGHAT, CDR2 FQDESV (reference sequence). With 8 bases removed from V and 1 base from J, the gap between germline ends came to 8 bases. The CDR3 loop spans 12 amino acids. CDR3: CASEGENTEAFF. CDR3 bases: TGTGCCAGCGAGGGGGAGAACACTGAAGCTTTCTTT.

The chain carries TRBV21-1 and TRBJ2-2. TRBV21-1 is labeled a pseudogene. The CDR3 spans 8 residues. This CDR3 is CASSGLFF. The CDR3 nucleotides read TGTGCCAGCAGTGGGCTGTTTTTT.

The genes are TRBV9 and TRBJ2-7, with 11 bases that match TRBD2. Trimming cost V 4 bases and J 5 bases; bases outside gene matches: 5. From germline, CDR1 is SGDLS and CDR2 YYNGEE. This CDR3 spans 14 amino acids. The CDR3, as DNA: TGTGCCAGCAGCCCCCGGACTAGCGGGCACGAGCAGTACTTC. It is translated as CASSPRTSGHEQYF. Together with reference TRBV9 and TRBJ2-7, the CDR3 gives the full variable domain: DSGVTQTPKHLITATGQRVTLRCSPRSGDLSVYWYQQSLDQGLQFLIQYYNGEERAKGNILERFSAQQFPDLHSELNLSSLELGDSALYFCASSPRTSGHEQYFGPGTRLTVT.

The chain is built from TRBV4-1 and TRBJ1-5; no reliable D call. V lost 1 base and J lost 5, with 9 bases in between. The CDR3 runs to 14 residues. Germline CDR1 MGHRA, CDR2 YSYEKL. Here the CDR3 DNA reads TGCGCCAGCAGCCAAGTTCATGGTTATCAGCCCCAGCATTTT. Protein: CASSQVHGYQPQHF.

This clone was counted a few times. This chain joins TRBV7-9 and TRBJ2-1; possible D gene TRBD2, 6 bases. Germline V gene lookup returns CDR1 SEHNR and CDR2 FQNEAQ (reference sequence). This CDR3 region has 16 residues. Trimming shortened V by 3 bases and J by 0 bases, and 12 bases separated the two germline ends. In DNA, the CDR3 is TGTGCCAGCAGCTTGATGGGACTCCTCTCCTACAATGAGCAGTTCTTC. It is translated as CASSLMGLLSYNEQFF.

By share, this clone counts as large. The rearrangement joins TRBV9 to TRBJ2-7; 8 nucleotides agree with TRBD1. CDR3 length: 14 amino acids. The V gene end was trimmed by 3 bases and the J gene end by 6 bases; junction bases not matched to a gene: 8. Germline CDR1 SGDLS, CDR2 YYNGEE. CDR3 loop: CASSDRDRFTEQYF. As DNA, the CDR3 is TGTGCCAGCAGCGACCGGGACAGGTTCACCGAGCAGTACTTC.

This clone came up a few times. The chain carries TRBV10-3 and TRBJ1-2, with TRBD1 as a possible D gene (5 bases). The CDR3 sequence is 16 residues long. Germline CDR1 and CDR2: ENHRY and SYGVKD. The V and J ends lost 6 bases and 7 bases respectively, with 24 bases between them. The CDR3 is CAIRAIGHSTLGGYTF. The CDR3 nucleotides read TGTGCCATCAGGGCCATCGGACATTCTACACTGGGTGGCTACACCTTC.

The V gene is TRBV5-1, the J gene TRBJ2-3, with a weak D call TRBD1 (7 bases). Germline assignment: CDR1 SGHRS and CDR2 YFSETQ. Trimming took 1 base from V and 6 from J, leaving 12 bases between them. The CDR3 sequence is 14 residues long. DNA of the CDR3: TGCGCCAGCAGCTTGTGGAGGGGGCTGGATACGCAGTATTTT. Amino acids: CASSLWRGLDTQYF.

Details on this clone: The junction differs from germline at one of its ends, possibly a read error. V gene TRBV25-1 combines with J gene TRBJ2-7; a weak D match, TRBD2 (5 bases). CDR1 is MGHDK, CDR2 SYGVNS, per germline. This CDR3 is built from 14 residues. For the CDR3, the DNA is TGTGCCAGCAGTGTAAGTGAGGGCTCCAACGAGCAGTACTTC. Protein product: CASSVSEGSNEQYF.

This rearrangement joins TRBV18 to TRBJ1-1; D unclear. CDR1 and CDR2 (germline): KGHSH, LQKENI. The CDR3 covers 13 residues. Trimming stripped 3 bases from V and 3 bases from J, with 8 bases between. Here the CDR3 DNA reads TGTGCCAGCTCACCCGGTACGGACACTGAAGCTTTCTTT. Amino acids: CASSPGTDTEAFF.

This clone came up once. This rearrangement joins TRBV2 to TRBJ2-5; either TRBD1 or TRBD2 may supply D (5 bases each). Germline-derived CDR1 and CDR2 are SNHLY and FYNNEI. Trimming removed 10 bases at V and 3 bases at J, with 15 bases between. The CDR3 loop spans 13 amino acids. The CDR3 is CAISEGFKETQYF. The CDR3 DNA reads TGTGCCATCTCCGAGGGGTTTAAAGAGACCCAGTACTTC.

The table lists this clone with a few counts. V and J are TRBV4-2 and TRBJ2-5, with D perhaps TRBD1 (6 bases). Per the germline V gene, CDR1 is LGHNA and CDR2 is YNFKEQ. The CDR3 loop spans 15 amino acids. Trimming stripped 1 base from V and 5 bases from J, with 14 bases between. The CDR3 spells CASSQVFATGETQYF. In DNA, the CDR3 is TGTGCCAGCAGCCAAGTTTTTGCGACAGGCGAGACCCAGTACTTC.

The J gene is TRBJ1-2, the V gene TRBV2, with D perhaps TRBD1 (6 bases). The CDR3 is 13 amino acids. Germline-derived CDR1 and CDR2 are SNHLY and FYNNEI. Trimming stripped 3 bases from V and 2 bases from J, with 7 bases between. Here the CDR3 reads CASSDGGNYGYTF. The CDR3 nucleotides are TGTGCCAGCAGTGACGGGGGCAACTATGGCTACACCTTC.

The CDR3 protein is CASSLDPSSRNIQYF. CDR3 nucleotide sequence: TGTGCCAGCAGCTTAGATCCGTCTAGTCGAAACATTCAGTACTTC. The chain couples TRBV11-2 to TRBJ2-4; D remains unclear. The V gene's germline CDR1 is SGHAT and CDR2 FQNNGV. This CDR3 contains 15 residues. Trimming pared 0 bases from V and 6 bases from J, leaving 12 bases between.

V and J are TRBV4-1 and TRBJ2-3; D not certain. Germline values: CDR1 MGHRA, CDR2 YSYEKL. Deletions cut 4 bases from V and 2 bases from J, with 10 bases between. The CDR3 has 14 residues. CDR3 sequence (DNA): TGCGCCAGCAGCCTGCTTAGTTACACAGATACGCAGTATTTT. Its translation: CASSLLSYTDTQYF.